This TCR beta chain was retrieved from a study of blood T cell repertoires in COVID-19. With V trimmed by 3 bases and J by 4 bases, 7 bases remained unmatched. The CDR3 is made up of 16 amino acids. Germline V gives CDR1 MDHEN, CDR2 SYDVKM. Profiling relied on immunoSEQ multiplex PCR, and the TCRdb table lists in-frame clones only, not all of them. The profile shows some 210,000 clones, 84% of them singletons. Sequencing used peripheral blood. This chain connects TRBV28 to TRBJ2-1, with 9 bases aligning to TRBD2. The TCR comes from a woman in her 70s with active or convalescent COVID-19. The CDR3, as DNA: TGTGCCAGCAGTTTTGGGGGGCTAGCGGGGTACAATGAGCAGTTCTTC. It encodes CASSFGGLAGYNEQFF.